The TCR beta chain under discussion was sequenced for a study of identical twins' blood T cells. The donors were healthy female monozygous twins, three pairs in total. This clonotype was detected once. A previously described protocol, modified, built RNA-based TCR cDNA libraries. TCRdb ran MiXCR on the 5' RACE reads and lists one entry per CDR3 protein. The table has 350,000 to 400,000 distinct CDR3 sequences, roughly 27% seen once. Sequencing was performed on PBMCs. The sequence was collected from a woman aged 18-49 years in good health.

The CDR3 DNA reads TGTGCCAGCAGTTCGTCCGCCTTTGAAGCTTTCTTT. It encodes CASSSSAFEAFF. The rearrangement uses TRBV12-3 or TRBV12-4 and TRBJ1-1; no clear D. This CDR3 comprises 12 residues. V was cut by 4 bases and J by 7 bases, with 10 bases left in between.